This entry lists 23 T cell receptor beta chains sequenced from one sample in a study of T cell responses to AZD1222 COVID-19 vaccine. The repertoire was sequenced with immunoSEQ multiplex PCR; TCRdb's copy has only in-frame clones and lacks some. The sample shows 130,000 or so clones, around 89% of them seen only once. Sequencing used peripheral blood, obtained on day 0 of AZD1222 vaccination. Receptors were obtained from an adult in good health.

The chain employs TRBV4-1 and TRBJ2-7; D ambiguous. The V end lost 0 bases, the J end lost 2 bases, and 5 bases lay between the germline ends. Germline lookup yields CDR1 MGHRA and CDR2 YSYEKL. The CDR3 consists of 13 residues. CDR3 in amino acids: CASSQDSTYEQYF. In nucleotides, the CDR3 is TGCGCCAGCAGCCAAGATTCAACCTACGAGCAGTACTTC.

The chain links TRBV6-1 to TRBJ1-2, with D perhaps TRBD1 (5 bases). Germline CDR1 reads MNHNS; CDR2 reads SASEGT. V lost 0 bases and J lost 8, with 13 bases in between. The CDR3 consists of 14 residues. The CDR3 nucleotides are TGTGCCAGCAGTGAAGCGGCTGAAGGGGAAGGCTACACCTTC. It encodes CASSEAAEGEGYTF.

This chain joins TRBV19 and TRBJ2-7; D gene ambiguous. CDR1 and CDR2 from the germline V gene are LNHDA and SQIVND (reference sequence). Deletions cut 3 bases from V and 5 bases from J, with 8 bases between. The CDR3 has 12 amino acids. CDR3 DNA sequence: TGTGCCAGTAGTATCTTTGGGGACGAGCAGTACTTC. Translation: CASSIFGDEQYF. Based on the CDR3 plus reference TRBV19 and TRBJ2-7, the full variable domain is DGGITQSPKYLFRKEGQNVTLSCEQNLNHDAMYWYRQDPGQGLRLIYYSQIVNDFQKGDIAEGYSVSREKKESFPLTVTSAQKNPTAFYLCASSIFGDEQYFGPGTRLTVT.

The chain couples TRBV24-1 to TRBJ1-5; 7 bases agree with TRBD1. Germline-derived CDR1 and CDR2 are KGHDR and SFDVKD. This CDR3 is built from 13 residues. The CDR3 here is CARVRGLDQPQHF. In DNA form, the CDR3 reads TGTGCACGAGTAAGGGGGCTCGATCAGCCCCAGCATTTT.

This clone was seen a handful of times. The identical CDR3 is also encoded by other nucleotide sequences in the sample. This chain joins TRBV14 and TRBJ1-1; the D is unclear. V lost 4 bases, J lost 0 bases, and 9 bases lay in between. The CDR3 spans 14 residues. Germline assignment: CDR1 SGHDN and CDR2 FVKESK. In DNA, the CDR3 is TGTGCCAGCAGCCGGCCGGGGATGAACACTGAAGCTTTCTTT. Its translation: CASSRPGMNTEAFF.

In nucleotides, the CDR3 is TGCGCCAGCAGCAGGGACAGGGGGGCCTCTGGGGCCAACGTCCTGACTTTC. This sequence encodes CASSRDRGASGANVLTF. The chain joins TRBV5-1 to TRBJ2-6; 11 bases agree with TRBD1. After removal of 4 bases from V and 0 bases from J, the junction contained 3 bases not matched to a gene. The germline V gene encodes CDR1 SGHRS and CDR2 YFSETQ. This CDR3 is built from 17 residues.

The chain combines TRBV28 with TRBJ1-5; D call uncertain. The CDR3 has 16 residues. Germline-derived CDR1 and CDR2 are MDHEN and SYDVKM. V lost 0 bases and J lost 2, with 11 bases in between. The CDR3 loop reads CASSLWTVRRNQPQHF. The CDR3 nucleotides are TGTGCCAGCAGTTTATGGACGGTCAGGCGCAATCAGCCCCAGCATTTT.

DNA for the CDR3: TGTGCCAGCAGCCCAGGGACAGTACAAGAGACCCAGTACTTC. Its protein is CASSPGTVQETQYF. This chain uses TRBV5-4 with TRBJ2-5; the match to TRBD1 covers 7 bases. The trim removed 4 bases at V and 2 bases at J, leaving 5 bases unmatched. The CDR3 length is 14 residues. Germline V gene sequence: CDR1 SGHNT, CDR2 YYREEE (reference sequence).

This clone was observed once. Here the CDR3 DNA reads TGTGCCAGTAGAGGACAGCGCACAGATACGCAGTATTTT. Its protein is CASRGQRTDTQYF. The chain employs TRBV19 and TRBJ2-3; D is perhaps TRBD1 (6 bases). Deletions cut 6 bases from V and 1 base from J, with 8 bases between. CDR3 size: 13 residues. The germline gives CDR1 LNHDA, CDR2 SQIVND (reference sequence).

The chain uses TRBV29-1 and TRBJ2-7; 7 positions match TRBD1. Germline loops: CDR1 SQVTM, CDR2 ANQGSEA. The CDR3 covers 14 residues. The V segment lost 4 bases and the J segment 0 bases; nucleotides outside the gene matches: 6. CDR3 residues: CSVVTGLHSYEQYF. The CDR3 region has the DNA TGCAGCGTTGTGACAGGGCTACACTCCTACGAGCAGTACTTC.

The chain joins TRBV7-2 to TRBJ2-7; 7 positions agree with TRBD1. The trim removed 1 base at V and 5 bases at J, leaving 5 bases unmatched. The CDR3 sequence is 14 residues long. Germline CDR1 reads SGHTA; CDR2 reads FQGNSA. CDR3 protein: CASSLDIGGDEQYF. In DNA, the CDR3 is TGTGCCAGCAGCTTAGATATAGGGGGCGACGAGCAGTACTTC.

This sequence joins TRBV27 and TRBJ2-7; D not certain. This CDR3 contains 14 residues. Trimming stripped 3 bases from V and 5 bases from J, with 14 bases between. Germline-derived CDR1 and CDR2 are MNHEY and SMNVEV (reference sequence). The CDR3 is CASSFSGFLDEQYF. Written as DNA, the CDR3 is TGTGCCAGCAGTTTCTCCGGGTTTTTGGACGAGCAGTACTTC.

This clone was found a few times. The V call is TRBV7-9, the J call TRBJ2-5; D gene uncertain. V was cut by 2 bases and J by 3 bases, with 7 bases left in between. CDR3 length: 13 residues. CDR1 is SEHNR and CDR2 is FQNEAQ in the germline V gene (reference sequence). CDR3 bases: TGTGCCAGCAGCTTAAGGCCCAAAGAGACCCAGTACTTC. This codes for CASSLRPKETQYF.

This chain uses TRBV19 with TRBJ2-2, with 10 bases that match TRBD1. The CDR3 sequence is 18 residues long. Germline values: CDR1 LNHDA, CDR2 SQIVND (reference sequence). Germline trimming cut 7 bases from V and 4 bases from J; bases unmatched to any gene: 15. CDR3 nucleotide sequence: TGTGCCAGTATGAGGAGACAGGGGGCGATGGCGGGCACCGGGGAGCTGTTTTTT. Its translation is CASMRRQGAMAGTGELFF.

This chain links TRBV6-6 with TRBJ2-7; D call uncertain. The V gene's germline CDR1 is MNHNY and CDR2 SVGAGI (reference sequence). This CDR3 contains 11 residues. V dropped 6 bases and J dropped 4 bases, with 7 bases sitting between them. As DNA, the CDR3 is TGTGCCAGCAGCGAGCAGTACGAGCAGTACTTC. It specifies CASSEQYEQYF.

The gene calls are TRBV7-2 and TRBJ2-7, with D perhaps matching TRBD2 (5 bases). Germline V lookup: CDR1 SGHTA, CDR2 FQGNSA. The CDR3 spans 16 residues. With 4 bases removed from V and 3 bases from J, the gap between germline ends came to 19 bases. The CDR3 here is CASSSKAGFSLYEQYF. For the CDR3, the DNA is TGTGCCAGCAGCTCGAAGGCGGGTTTCTCTCTCTACGAGCAGTACTTC.

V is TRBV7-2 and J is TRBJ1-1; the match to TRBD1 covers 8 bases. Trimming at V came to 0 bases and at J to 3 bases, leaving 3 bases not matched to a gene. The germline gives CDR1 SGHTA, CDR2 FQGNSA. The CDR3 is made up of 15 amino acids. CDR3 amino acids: CASSLAGQVDTEAFF. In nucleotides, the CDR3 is TGTGCCAGCAGCTTAGCGGGACAGGTAGACACTGAAGCTTTCTTT.

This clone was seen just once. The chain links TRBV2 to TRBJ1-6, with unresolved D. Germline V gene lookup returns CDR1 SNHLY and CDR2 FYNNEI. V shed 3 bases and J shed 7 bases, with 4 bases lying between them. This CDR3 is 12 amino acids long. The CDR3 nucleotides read TGTGCCAGCAGTGATTGGAATTCACCCCTCCACTTT. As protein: CASSDWNSPLHF.

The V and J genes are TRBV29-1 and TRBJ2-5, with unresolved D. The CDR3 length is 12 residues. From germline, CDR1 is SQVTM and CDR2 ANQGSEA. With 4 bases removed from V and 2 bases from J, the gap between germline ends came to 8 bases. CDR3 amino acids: CSVVPLQETQYF. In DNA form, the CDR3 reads TGCAGCGTTGTCCCCCTGCAAGAGACCCAGTACTTC.

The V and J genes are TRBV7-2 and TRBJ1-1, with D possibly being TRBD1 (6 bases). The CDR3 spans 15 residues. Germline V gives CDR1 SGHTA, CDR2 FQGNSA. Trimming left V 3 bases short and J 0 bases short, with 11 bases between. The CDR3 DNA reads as TGTGCCAGCAGCTTGTCAGGACAGCTGAACACTGAAGCTTTCTTT. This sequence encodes CASSLSGQLNTEAFF. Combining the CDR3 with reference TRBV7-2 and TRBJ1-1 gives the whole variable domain GAGVSQSPSNKVTEKGKDVELRCDPISGHTALYWYRQSLGQGLEFLIYFQGNSAPDKSGLPSDRFSAERTGGSVSTLTIQRTQQEDSAVYLCASSLSGQLNTEAFFGQGTRLTVV.

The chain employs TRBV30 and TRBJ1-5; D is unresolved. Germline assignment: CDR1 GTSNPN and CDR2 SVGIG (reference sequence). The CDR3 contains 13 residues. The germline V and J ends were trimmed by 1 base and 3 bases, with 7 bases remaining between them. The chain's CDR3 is CAWSGPFNQPQHF. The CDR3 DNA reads TGTGCCTGGAGTGGCCCATTCAATCAGCCCCAGCATTTT. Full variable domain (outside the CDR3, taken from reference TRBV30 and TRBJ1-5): SQTIHQWPATLVQPVGSPLSLECTVEGTSNPNLYWYRQAAGRGLQLLFYSVGIGQISSEVPQNLSASRPQDRQFILSSKKLLLSDSGFYLCAWSGPFNQPQHFGDGTRLSIL.

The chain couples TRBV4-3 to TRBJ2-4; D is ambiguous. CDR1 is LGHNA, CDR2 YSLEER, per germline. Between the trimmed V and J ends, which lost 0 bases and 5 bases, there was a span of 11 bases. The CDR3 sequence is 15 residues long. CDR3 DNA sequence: TGCGCCAGCAGCCAAGATCGGGCAGGACAAAACATTCAGTACTTC. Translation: CASSQDRAGQNIQYF.

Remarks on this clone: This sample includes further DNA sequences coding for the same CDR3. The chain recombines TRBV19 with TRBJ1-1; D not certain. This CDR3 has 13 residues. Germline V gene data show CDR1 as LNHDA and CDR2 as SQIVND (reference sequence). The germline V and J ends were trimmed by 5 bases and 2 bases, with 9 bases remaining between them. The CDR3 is CASSPGPNTEAFF. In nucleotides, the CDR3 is TGTGCCAGTAGTCCAGGCCCCAACACTGAAGCTTTCTTT.